The T cell receptor (beta chain) described here comes from a study of CD8 T cells in ankylosing spondylitis. General study findings and limits: Before this, some motif variants had been reported in reactive arthritis synovial fluid and blood. Made up of about eight highly homologous variants, a TCR beta motif appeared characteristic of ankylosing spondylitis blood. Reported data indicate significant enrichment of disease-linked clones within matched ankylosing spondylitis synovial fluid.

Concerning this clonotype: Antigen: not known.

V lost 1 base and J 3 bases, leaving 13 bases between the germline ends. This CDR3 has 16 amino acids. Germline V gives CDR1 SEHNR, CDR2 FQNEAQ (reference sequence). The TCR beta libraries were generated through quantitative 5'-RACE incorporating molecular barcodes. TCRdb re-called the 5' RACE reads through MiXCR, storing one row per CDR3 protein. Of a few hundred thousand distinct CDR3 sequences listed, 8% are singletons. The sample taken for sequencing was blood, either unsorted or a sorted T cell fraction (not recorded which). The source of this sequence is a male donor with ankylosing spondylitis. This chain links TRBV7-9 with TRBJ2-1, with D possibly TRBD2 on 6 matching bases. The CDR3 loop is CASSLVRDFFYNEQFF. CDR3 in DNA: TGTGCCAGCAGCTTAGTTCGGGACTTCTTCTACAATGAGCAGTTCTTC. Looking up the rest from reference TRBV7-9 and TRBJ2-1 gives the full variable domain: DTGVSQNPRHKITKRGQNVTFRCDPISEHNRLYWYRQTLGQGPEFLTYFQNEAQLEKSRLLSDRFSAERPKGSFSTLEIQRTEQGDSAMYLCASSLVRDFFYNEQFFGPGTRLTVL.